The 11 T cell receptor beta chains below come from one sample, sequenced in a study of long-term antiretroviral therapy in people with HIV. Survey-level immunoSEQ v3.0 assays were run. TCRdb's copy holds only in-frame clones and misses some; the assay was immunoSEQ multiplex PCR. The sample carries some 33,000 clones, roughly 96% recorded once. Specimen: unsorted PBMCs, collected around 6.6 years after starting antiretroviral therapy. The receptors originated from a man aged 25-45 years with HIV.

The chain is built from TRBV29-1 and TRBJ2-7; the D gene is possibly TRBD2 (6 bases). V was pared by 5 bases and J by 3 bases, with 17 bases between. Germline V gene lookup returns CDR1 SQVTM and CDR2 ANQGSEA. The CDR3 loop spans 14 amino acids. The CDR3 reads CSVRPGGKDYEQYF. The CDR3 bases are TGCAGCGTTAGGCCCGGGGGAAAGGACTACGAGCAGTACTTC.

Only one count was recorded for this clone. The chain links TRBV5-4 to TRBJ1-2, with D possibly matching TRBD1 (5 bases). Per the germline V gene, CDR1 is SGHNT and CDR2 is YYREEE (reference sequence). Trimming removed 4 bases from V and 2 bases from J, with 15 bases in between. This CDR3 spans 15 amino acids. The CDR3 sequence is CASSTGRKPNYGYTF. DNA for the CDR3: TGTGCCAGCAGCACGGGACGGAAACCCAACTATGGCTACACCTTC.

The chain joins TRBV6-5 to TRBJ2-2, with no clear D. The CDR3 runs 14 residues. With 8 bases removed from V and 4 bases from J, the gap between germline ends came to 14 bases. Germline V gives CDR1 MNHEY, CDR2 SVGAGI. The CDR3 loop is CASSGSSSTGELFF. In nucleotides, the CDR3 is TGTGCCAGCTCCGGTTCCTCTTCCACCGGGGAGCTGTTTTTT.

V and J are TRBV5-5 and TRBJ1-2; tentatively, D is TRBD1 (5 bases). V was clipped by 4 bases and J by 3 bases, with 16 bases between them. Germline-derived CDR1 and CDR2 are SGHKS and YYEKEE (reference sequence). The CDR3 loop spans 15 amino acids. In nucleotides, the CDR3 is TGTGCCAGCAGCGGTGTGGGGGGGAGGGACTATGGCTACACCTTC. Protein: CASSGVGGRDYGYTF. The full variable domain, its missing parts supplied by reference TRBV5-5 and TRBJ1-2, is DAGVTQSPTHLIKTRGQQVTLRCSPISGHKSVSWYQQVLGQGPQFIFQYYEKEERGRGNFPDRFSARQFPNYSSELNVNALLLGDSALYLCASSGVGGRDYGYTFGSGTRLTVV.

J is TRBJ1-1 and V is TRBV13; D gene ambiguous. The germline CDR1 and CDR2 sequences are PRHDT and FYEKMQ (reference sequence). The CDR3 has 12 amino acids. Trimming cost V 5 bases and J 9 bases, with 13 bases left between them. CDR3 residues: CASSILLDQAFF. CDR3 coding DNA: TGTGCCAGCAGCATCCTATTAGACCAAGCTTTCTTT.

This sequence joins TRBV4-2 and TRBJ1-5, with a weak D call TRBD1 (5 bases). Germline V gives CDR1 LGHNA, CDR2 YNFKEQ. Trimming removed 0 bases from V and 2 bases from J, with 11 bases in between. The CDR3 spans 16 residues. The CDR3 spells CASSQEVGRGNQPQHF. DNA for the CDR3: TGTGCCAGCAGCCAAGAAGTGGGGCGAGGCAATCAGCCCCAGCATTTT.

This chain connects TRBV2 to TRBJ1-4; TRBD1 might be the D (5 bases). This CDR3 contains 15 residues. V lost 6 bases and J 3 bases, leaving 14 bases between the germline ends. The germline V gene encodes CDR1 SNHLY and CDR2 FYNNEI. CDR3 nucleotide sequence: TGTGCCAGCAGCAATATCAGGGCCCCTAATGAAAAACTGTTTTTT. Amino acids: CASSNIRAPNEKLFF.

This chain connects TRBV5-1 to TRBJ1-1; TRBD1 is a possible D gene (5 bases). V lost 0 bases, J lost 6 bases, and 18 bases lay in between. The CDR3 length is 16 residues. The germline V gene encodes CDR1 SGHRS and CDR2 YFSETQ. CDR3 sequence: CASSLGRRADSAEAFF. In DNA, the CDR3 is TGCGCCAGCAGCTTGGGTCGCAGGGCGGATTCGGCTGAAGCTTTCTTT.

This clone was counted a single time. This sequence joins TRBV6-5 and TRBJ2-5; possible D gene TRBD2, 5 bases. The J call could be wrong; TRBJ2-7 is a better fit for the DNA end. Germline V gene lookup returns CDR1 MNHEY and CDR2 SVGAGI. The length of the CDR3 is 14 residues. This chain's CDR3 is CASSYGESSYEQYF. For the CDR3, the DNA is TGTGCCAGCAGTTACGGGGAGAGCTCCTACGAGCAGTACTTC.

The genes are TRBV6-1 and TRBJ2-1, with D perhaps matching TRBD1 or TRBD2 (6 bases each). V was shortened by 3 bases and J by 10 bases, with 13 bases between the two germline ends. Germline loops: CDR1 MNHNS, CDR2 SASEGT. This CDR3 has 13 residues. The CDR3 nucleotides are TGTGCCAGCAGTGACTGGAGAGGGGGGGAGCAGTTCTTC. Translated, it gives CASSDWRGGEQFF.

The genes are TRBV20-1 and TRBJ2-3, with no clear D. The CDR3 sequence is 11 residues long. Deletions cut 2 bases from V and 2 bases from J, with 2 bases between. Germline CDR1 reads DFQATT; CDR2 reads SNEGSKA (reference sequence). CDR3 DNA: TGCAGTGCTAGACACACAGATACGCAGTATTTT. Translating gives CSARHTDTQYF.